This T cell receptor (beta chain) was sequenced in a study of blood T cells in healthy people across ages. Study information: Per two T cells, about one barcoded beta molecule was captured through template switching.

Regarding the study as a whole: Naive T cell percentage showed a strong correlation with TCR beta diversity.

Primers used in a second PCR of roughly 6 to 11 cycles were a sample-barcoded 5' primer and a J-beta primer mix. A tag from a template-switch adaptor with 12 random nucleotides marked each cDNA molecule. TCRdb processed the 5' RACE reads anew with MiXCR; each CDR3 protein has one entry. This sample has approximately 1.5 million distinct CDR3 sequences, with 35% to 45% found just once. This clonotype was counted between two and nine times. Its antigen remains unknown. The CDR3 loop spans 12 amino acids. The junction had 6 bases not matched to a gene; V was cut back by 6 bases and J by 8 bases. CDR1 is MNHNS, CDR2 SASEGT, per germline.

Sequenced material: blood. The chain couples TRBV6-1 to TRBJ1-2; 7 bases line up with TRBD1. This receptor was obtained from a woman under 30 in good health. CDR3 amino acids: CASRLTGSGYTF. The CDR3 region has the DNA TGTGCCAGCAGGTTGACAGGGTCCGGCTACACCTTC.